A single sample gave rise to the 11 T cell receptor beta chains below, sequenced in a study of T cells in Graves' hyperthyroidism and ophthalmopathy. TCR beta CDR3 region amplification was performed from RNA transcripts. HTBI primers drove first-round RT-PCR of the TCR CDR3. One entry per CDR3 protein, called by TCRdb with MiXCR from the multiplex PCR reads. The sample shows some 270,000 distinct CDR3 sequences, approximately 25% of them seen only once. The sequenced sample was blood. These TCRs come from a middle-aged woman with Graves' ophthalmopathy.

The chain joins TRBV28 to TRBJ1-2; D is uncertain. CDR3 size: 14 residues. CDR1 and CDR2 from the germline V gene are MDHEN and SYDVKM. V was clipped by 3 bases and J by 2 bases, with 10 bases between them. This CDR3 reads CASSFDGVNYGYTF. The CDR3 bases are TGTGCCAGCAGTTTTGACGGGGTAAACTATGGCTACACCTTC.

On this clonotype: One end of the junction varies from germline; a read error may be responsible. The chain has TRBV5-1 and TRBJ2-7; D is uncertain. CDR3 length: 13 residues. Germline V gene lookup returns CDR1 SGHRS and CDR2 YFSETQ. CDR3 bases: TGCGCCAGAAGCTTGTCTAGAGGCTACGAGCAGTACTTC. This sequence encodes CARSLSRGYEQYF.

This clonotype was seen many times. This chain joins TRBV4-2 and TRBJ1-5, with D possibly matching TRBD1 (6 bases). Germline V gives CDR1 LGHNA, CDR2 YNFKEQ. Trimming took off 5 bases at V and 6 bases at J, with 17 bases between the two ends. This CDR3 has 15 amino acids. The CDR3 is CASSSRTGGGQPQHF. The CDR3 nucleotides read TGTGCCAGCAGCTCAAGAACCGGGGGCGGTCAGCCCCAGCATTTT.

This clonotype was seen ten or more times. V is TRBV6-2 or TRBV6-3 and J is TRBJ1-1; TRBD1 aligns across 7 bases. The CDR3 runs to 14 residues. Losses at the gene ends were 8 bases for V and 2 bases for J; bases not matched to a gene: 8. The germline V gene has CDR1 MNHEY and CDR2 SVGEGT. CDR3 sequence reads: CASASDRVNTEAFF. CDR3 nucleotide sequence: TGTGCCAGCGCTTCTGACAGGGTAAACACTGAAGCTTTCTTT.

The table lists this clonotype with many counts. The chain joins TRBV20-1 to TRBJ2-2; 10 bases are shared with TRBD2. J gave up 7 bases and V 6 bases, and 11 bases lay outside the gene matches. Germline V lookup: CDR1 DFQATT, CDR2 SNEGSKA (reference sequence). The CDR3 is 15 amino acids. The CDR3 nucleotides read TGCAGTGCCTCGGGGCTAGCGGGAGATAACGGGGAGCTGTTTTTT. It encodes CSASGLAGDNGELFF.

This clonotype has ten or more counts. The rearrangement joins TRBV6-5 to TRBJ2-5; 8 bases align to TRBD1. This CDR3 contains 13 residues. Looked up from germline, CDR1 is MNHEY and CDR2 is SVGAGI. The ends lost 7 bases at V and 5 bases at J; junction bases unmatched: 6. The CDR3, as DNA: TGTGCCAGCAAGGCAGGGGGCAAGGAGACCCAGTACTTC. Its protein is CASKAGGKETQYF.

This clonotype appeared many times. The chain joins TRBV7-8 to TRBJ2-2, with D possibly being TRBD1 (6 bases). Germline CDR1 SGHVS, CDR2 FQNEAQ. CDR3 size: 16 residues. Between the trimmed V and J ends, which lost 2 bases and 10 bases, there was a span of 20 bases. CDR3 nucleotides: TGTGCCAGCAGCTTATCGGCAACAGGGTCATTATCGGAGCTGTTTTTT. This gives the protein CASSLSATGSLSELFF. Filled out from reference TRBV7-8 and TRBJ2-2, the complete variable domain reads GAGVSQSPRYKVAKRGQDVALRCDPISGHVSLFWYQQALGQGPEFLTYFQNEAQLDKSGLPSDRFFAERPEGSVSTLKIQRTQQEDSAVYLCASSLSATGSLSELFFGEGSRLTVL.

This clonotype was recorded at least ten times. Possible read error: a much larger clone is one base away. The chain links TRBV7-8 to TRBJ2-2; TRBD2 is a possible D gene (6 bases). CDR3 length: 16 amino acids. Germline lookup yields CDR1 SGHVS and CDR2 FQNEAQ. The CDR3 is CASSSQSARGTGGLFF. Written as DNA, the CDR3 is TGTGCCAGCAGCTCACAAAGCGCGAGGGGAACCGGGGGGCTGTTTTTT.

This clonotype was counted many times. The chain has TRBV28 and TRBJ2-7, with D perhaps TRBD1 (6 bases). The CDR3 runs to 14 residues. Germline CDR1 and CDR2: MDHEN and SYDVKM. Trimming shortened V by 2 bases and J by 2 bases, and 10 bases separated the two germline ends. CDR3 region: CASSLGSGAYEQYF. CDR3 sequence (DNA): TGTGCCAGCAGTTTAGGGTCAGGGGCCTACGAGCAGTACTTC.

This clonotype was counted at least ten times. V usage is TRBV6-5 and J usage is TRBJ1-1, with D uncertain. Germline V gives CDR1 MNHEY, CDR2 SVGAGI. The CDR3 spans 13 residues. V lost 0 bases and J lost 5, with 7 bases in between. For the CDR3, the DNA is TGTGCCAGCAGTTACTCGACGATAACTGAAGCTTTCTTT. This encodes CASSYSTITEAFF.

V and J are TRBV4-2 and TRBJ1-1, with 9 bases aligning to TRBD1. Germline CDR1 LGHNA, CDR2 YNFKEQ. Unmatched junction bases numbered 5, after V lost 0 bases and J lost 3 bases. The CDR3 sequence is 16 residues long. Here the CDR3 reads CASSQDYRQGDTEAFF. The CDR3, as DNA: TGTGCCAGCAGCCAAGATTATCGACAGGGGGACACTGAAGCTTTCTTT.